A single sample gave rise to the 4 T cell receptor beta chains below, sequenced in a study of cytomegalovirus exposure and HLA in healthy donors. The PCR was carried out with 60 Vbeta primers and 13 Jbeta primers. The table came from immunoSEQ multiplex PCR; TCRdb's copy has only in-frame clones and leaves some out. In total, the table holds approximately 110,000 clones. The sequencing input was PBMCs. The receptors derive from a man between 18 and 29 years old in good health and CMV-seronegative.

This sequence joins TRBV7-2 and TRBJ1-5, with D hard to call. Germline assignment: CDR1 SGHTA and CDR2 FQGNSA. V lost 2 bases and J 4 bases, leaving 9 bases between the germline ends. This CDR3 comprises 14 residues. Here the CDR3 DNA reads TGTGCCAGCAGCTTAACCCCAGGAAATCAGCCCCAGCATTTT. Its translation is CASSLTPGNQPQHF.

The rearrangement links TRBV18 to TRBJ2-4; D unresolved. Trimming removed 2 bases from V and 9 bases from J, with 11 bases in between. CDR1 is KGHSH, CDR2 LQKENI, per germline. The CDR3 is 13 residues long. The CDR3 DNA reads as TGTGCCAGCTCACCAAGCAAGAACAGCATTCAGTACTTC. Protein: CASSPSKNSIQYF.

CDR3 in amino acids: CAWSDSGMSTDTQYF. The CDR3 DNA is TGTGCCTGGAGCGACTCGGGAATGTCAACAGATACGCAGTATTTT. J is TRBJ2-3 and V is TRBV30; D perhaps matches TRBD2 (5 bases). The V and J ends lost 3 bases and 3 bases respectively, with 16 bases between them. CDR3 length: 15 amino acids. From germline, CDR1 is GTSNPN and CDR2 SVGIG (reference sequence). The full variable domain, in which reference TRBV30 and TRBJ2-3 provide the parts outside the CDR3, is SQTIHQWPATLVQPVGSPLSLECTVEGTSNPNLYWYRQAAGRGLQLLFYSVGIGQISSEVPQNLSASRPQDRQFILSSKKLLLSDSGFYLCAWSDSGMSTDTQYFGPGTRLTVL.

The CDR3 DNA reads TGTGCCAGCAGCGGTGGAGGAGGCGAAGCCTACGAGCAGTACTTC. Protein product: CASSGGGGEAYEQYF. The rearrangement joins TRBV9 to TRBJ2-7, with D perhaps TRBD2 (5 bases). This CDR3 contains 15 residues. The V end lost 3 bases, the J end lost 2 bases, and 15 bases lay between the germline ends. Germline V gene lookup returns CDR1 SGDLS and CDR2 YYNGEE.